The 12 T cell receptor beta chains in this list originate from one sample, sequenced in a study of shared clonotypes between healthy human individuals. Generated by immunoSEQ multiplex PCR, the TCRdb table keeps only in-frame clones and is missing some. The sample lists over a million clones, roughly 74% occurring once. The sample was memory CD4+ T cells from PBMCs. Subset here: CD45RA-negative fraction. The receptors were gathered from a man younger than 35 in good health. Some clones in this sample may be carry-over from other donors' samples.

The DNA of the CDR3 is TGCGCCAGCAGCTTGTCCGACAGGGTCACAGATACGCAGTATTTT. Its translation: CASSLSDRVTDTQYF. This rearrangement joins TRBV5-1 to TRBJ2-3, with 7 bases lining up with TRBD1. The junction had 4 bases not matched to a gene; V was cut back by 1 base and J by 2 bases. This CDR3 has 15 amino acids. The germline CDR1 and CDR2 sequences are SGHRS and YFSETQ.

J is TRBJ2-7 and V is TRBV5-1; the match to TRBD2 covers 8 bases. V gave up 3 bases and J gave up 6 bases; unmatched junction bases: 17. Germline CDR1 is SGHRS and CDR2 is YFSETQ. This CDR3 is built from 17 residues. The CDR3 DNA reads TGCGCCAGCAGCTCAATGCTTGCAGCGGGAGTGGGTGTCGAGCAGTACTTC. Protein product: CASSSMLAAGVGVEQYF.

The V gene is TRBV14, the J gene TRBJ2-7, with D possibly being TRBD2 (5 bases). From germline, CDR1 is SGHDN and CDR2 FVKESK. Trimming removed 1 base at V and 3 bases at J, with 13 bases between. The CDR3 has 15 amino acids. Written as DNA, the CDR3 is TGTGCCAGCAGCCAAGCGCGGGCACGGTTCTACGAGCAGTACTTC. Its protein is CASSQARARFYEQYF.

Only one count was recorded for this clone. The chain couples TRBV28 to TRBJ1-1; 9 nucleotides agree with TRBD1. V trimming: 7 bases; J trimming: 7 bases; junction bases outside the gene matches: 13. The CDR3 contains 15 residues. Germline V gene sequence: CDR1 MDHEN, CDR2 SYDVKM. The CDR3 loop is CASNSPGQGFIEAFF. The CDR3 DNA sequence: TGTGCCAGCAACTCGCCGGGACAGGGCTTTATTGAAGCTTTCTTT. The variable domain in full, completed from reference TRBV28 and TRBJ1-1, reads DVKVTQSSRYLVKRTGEKVFLECVQDMDHENMFWYRQDPGLGLRLIYFSYDVKMKEKGDIPEGYSVSREKKERFSLILESASTNQTSMYLCASNSPGQGFIEAFFGQGTRLTVV.

Only a few counts were recorded for this clone. Other DNA sequences from this sample encode an identical CDR3 as well. The chain uses TRBV7-2 and TRBJ1-1, with a tentative D call TRBD1 (6 bases). The length of the CDR3 is 14 residues. Trimming removed 5 bases from V and 1 base from J, with 11 bases in between. From germline, CDR1 is SGHTA and CDR2 FQGNSA. The CDR3 spells CASSPGAANTEAFF. CDR3 in DNA: TGTGCCAGCAGCCCGGGGGCGGCGAACACTGAAGCTTTCTTT.

This clone has more than one count but fewer than ten. Other nucleotide sequences from this sample produce the same CDR3. J is TRBJ1-1 and V is TRBV6-5; D uncertain. Trimming cost V 1 base and J 6 bases, with 3 bases left between them. The CDR3 length is 11 residues. The germline V gene has CDR1 MNHEY and CDR2 SVGAGI. The CDR3 loop is CASSYLAEAFF. Written as DNA, the CDR3 is TGTGCCAGCAGTTACTTGGCTGAAGCTTTCTTT.

This chain joins TRBV28 and TRBJ2-2, with 9 positions matching TRBD2. The CDR3 runs 18 residues. V shed 3 bases, J shed 4 bases, and the junction held 12 bases outside the gene matches. The V gene's germline CDR1 is MDHEN and CDR2 SYDVKM. The CDR3 coding sequence is TGTGCCAGCAGTTTGGGGCTAGCGGGAAAGTTCGGCACCGGGGAGCTGTTTTTT. Protein: CASSLGLAGKFGTGELFF.

This clone was seen once. V is TRBV4-1 and J is TRBJ1-4; no clear D gene. V shed 0 bases and J shed 7 bases, with 12 bases lying between them. From germline, CDR1 is MGHRA and CDR2 YSYEKL. The CDR3 length is 15 residues. The CDR3 DNA sequence: TGCGCCAGCAGCCAAGATAGTCACCGACCTGAAAAACTGTTTTTT. Translation gives CASSQDSHRPEKLFF.

This clone was detected only once. V is TRBV6-1 and J is TRBJ1-4; TRBD1 matches at 7 bases. V lost 8 bases and J lost 5; bases outside the gene matches: 8. The CDR3 loop spans 14 amino acids. CDR1 is MNHNS, CDR2 SASEGT, per germline. CDR3 sequence: CASEDRSKNEKLFF. The CDR3 DNA reads TGTGCCAGCGAGGACAGGTCAAAAAATGAAAAACTGTTTTTT.

This chain joins TRBV12-5 and TRBJ2-1, with D tentatively TRBD2 (5 bases). CDR1 and CDR2 from the germline V gene are LGHNT and FRNRAP. The CDR3 loop spans 18 amino acids. V was pared by 1 base and J by 0 bases, with 16 bases between. The CDR3 region is CASGLDLGAVSSYNEQFF. In nucleotides, the CDR3 is TGTGCTAGTGGTTTGGACCTCGGAGCGGTTAGCTCCTACAATGAGCAGTTCTTC.

This clone was seen at least ten times. The chain carries TRBV5-1 and TRBJ2-5, with 8 bases matching TRBD1. The germline V gene encodes CDR1 SGHRS and CDR2 YFSETQ. CDR3 size: 15 residues. After removal of 0 bases from V and 1 base from J, the junction contained 2 bases not matched to a gene. CDR3 loop: CASSLAGGSQETQYF. The CDR3 DNA reads TGCGCCAGCAGCTTGGCAGGGGGCTCCCAAGAGACCCAGTACTTC.

This rearrangement joins TRBV18 to TRBJ2-3; D not resolved. The CDR3 is 13 residues long. Germline V lookup: CDR1 KGHSH, CDR2 LQKENI. V was trimmed by 1 base and J by 11 bases, leaving 13 bases between them. In DNA form, the CDR3 reads TGTGCCAGCTCACCACATGAAGGGCAGGAGCAGTATTTT. It is translated as CASSPHEGQEQYF.